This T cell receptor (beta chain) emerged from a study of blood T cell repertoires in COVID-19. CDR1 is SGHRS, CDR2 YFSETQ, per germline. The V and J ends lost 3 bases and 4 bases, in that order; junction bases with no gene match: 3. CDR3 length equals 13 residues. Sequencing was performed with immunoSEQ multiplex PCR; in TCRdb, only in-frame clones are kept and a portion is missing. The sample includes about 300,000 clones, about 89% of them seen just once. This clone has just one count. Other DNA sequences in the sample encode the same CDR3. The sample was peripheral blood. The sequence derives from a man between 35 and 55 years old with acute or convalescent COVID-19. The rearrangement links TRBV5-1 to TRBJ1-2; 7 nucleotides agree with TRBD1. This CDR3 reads CASSSGQSYGYTF. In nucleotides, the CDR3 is TGCGCCAGCAGCTCGGGACAGTCCTATGGCTACACCTTC.